This T cell receptor (beta chain) derives from a study of OX40 agonist ivuxolimab in advanced cancers. Study information: Cohort: 80% to 90% men, mean age approximately 60, aged about 23 to 80.

The data were produced by immunoSEQ multiplex PCR, yet TCRdb's version contains in-frame clones alone and is incomplete. The data show over 65,000 clones, 86% seen once. CDR3 length equals 15 residues. Trimming pared 4 bases from V and 4 bases from J, leaving 17 bases between. Per the germline V gene, CDR1 is SGDLS and CDR2 is YYNGEE. The source of this sequence is an adult with an advanced solid tumor such as melanoma, head and neck, liver or kidney cancer. Sequences were derived from CD4+ or CD8+ T cells sorted from blood, sampled in a trial of the OX40 agonist ivuxolimab. The chain employs TRBV9 and TRBJ1-2; D may be TRBD1 (6 bases). The CDR3: CASSLGGGGVYGYTF. In DNA form, the CDR3 reads TGTGCCAGCAGCCTAGGGGGTGGGGGCGTCTATGGCTACACCTTC.